This is a list of T cell receptor beta chains from one sample in a study of cytomegalovirus exposure and HLA in healthy donors. Clones were read by immunoSEQ multiplex PCR, and TCRdb kept only the in-frame ones, dropping some. The sample holds approximately 180,000 clones, about 73% seen once. Sequenced: PBMCs. The receptors stem from a woman in her forties or fifties in good health and CMV-seropositive. Both conserved end residues are part of each CDR3. D genes are given only for firm matches. Only part of the rows carry a size: once, few, many, or a class if the clone is expanded.

>TRBV4-1|NA|TRBJ1-1|TRBD1
TGCGCCAGCAGCCAACCGGGACAGGTGAACACTGAAGCTTTCTTT
CASSQPGQVNTEAFF
>TRBV10-3|NA|TRBJ1-1|NA
TGTGCCATCAAGGAGGGGCCTGGGACTGAAGCTTTCTTT
CAIKEGPGTEAFF
>TRBV10-3|NA|TRBJ1-5|NA
TGTGCCACCGCCGGAGCAGGGAACAATCAGCCCCAGCATTTT
CATAGAGNNQPQHF
>TRBV27|NA|TRBJ2-1|TRBD1
TGTGCCAGCACCTGGGACAGAAGCTCCTACAATGAGCAGTTCTTC
CASTWDRSSYNEQFF
>TRBV6-1|few|TRBJ1-1|NA
TGTGCCAGCAGACAGAACACTGAAGCTTTCTTT
CASRQNTEAFF
>TRBV7-3|NA|TRBJ2-1|NA
TGTGCCAGCAGCCCCAGACTAGTCAATGAGCAGTTCTTC
CASSPRLVNEQFF
>TRBV6-1|NA|TRBJ1-2|NA
TGTGCCAGCAGTGCAGACTTATGTGGCTACACCTTC
CASSADLCGYTF
>TRBV25-1|NA|TRBJ1-4|NA
TGTGCCAGCAGTGAAATTCGGGGGGTAGAAGAAAAACTGTTTTTT
CASSEIRGVEEKLFF
>TRBV5-1|NA|TRBJ1-2|TRBD1
TGCGCCAGCAGCTTGGTGACAGGGTTCAACTATGGCTACACCTTC
CASSLVTGFNYGYTF
>TRBV9|once|TRBJ2-7|NA
TGTGCCAGCGGAGGGGGCGGCCACGAGCAGTACTTC
CASGGGGHEQYF
>TRBV28|NA|TRBJ2-5|NA
TGTGCCAGCACTTCGGGTTGGTCCCAGTACTTC
CASTSGWSQYF
>TRBV18|NA|TRBJ1-2|TRBD1
TGTGCCAGCTCCGTCGACAGGGACTATGGCTACACCTTC
CASSVDRDYGYTF
>TRBV5-1|few|TRBJ2-1|NA
TGCGCCAGCAGCTTGGCAGGGGGGAATGAGCAGTTCTTC
CASSLAGGNEQFF
>TRBV2|NA|TRBJ2-7|TRBD1
TGTGCCAGCAGTGACCCTAGGATGACAGGGCTCGGGTACGAGCAGTACTTC
CASSDPRMTGLGYEQYF
>TRBV7-3|NA|TRBJ1-1|NA
TGTGCCAGCAGCCTAATACCCCGGGCAGGGTCTGACACTGAAGCTTTCTTT
CASSLIPRAGSDTEAFF
>TRBV6-1|few|TRBJ2-1|NA
TGTGCCAGCAGTGGCTACCCGGGGGATGAGCAGTTCTTC
CASSGYPGDEQFF
>TRBV6-5|few|TRBJ1-6|NA
TGTGCCAGCAGCCTACAGGGCCCTGGGTCACCCCTCCACTTT
CASSLQGPGSPLHF
>TRBV30|NA|TRBJ1-2|TRBD1
TGTGCCTGGAGTACACAGGGGACCTATGGCTACACCTTC
CAWSTQGTYGYTF
>TRBV15|NA|TRBJ1-4|TRBD1
TGTGCCACCAGCAGAGATTCTCGAACAGGGGGTGAAAAACTGTTTTTT
CATSRDSRTGGEKLFF
>TRBV2|NA|TRBJ1-1|NA
TGTGCCAGCAGTGGTCCAGAACCAACGACTGAAGCTTTCTTT
CASSGPEPTTEAFF
>TRBV27|NA|TRBJ1-6|NA
TGTGCCAGCAGTTTATATATGAGATCCTATAATTCACCCCTCCACTTT
CASSLYMRSYNSPLHF
>TRBV13|few|TRBJ2-7|NA
TGTGCCAGCAGTCGGGACAACCCCTACGAGCAGTACTTC
CASSRDNPYEQYF
>TRBV7-8|NA|TRBJ1-3|TRBD1
TGTGCCAGCAGCCCCGACAGGGTCTTTGGAAACACCATATATTTT
CASSPDRVFGNTIYF
>TRBV10-3|NA|TRBJ1-1|NA
TGTGCCATCAGGGCAGACACCCCGAACACTGAAGCTTTCTTT
CAIRADTPNTEAFF
>TRBV4-1|NA|TRBJ2-7|TRBD2
TGCGCCAGCAGCCATGCGACTAGCGGGGGACGACCCTACGAGCAGTACTTC
CASSHATSGGRPYEQYF
>TRBV29-1|NA|TRBJ2-7|NA
TGCAGCGTACAGGGTGCCACCTACGAGCAGTACTTC
CSVQGATYEQYF
>TRBV7-6|NA|TRBJ2-3|TRBD2
TGTGCCAGCAGCTTAGGATCACTAGCGGGGGGTTGGCAGGATATGCAGTATTTT
CASSLGSLAGGWQDMQYF
>TRBV9|NA|TRBJ2-3|TRBD2
TGTGCCAGCAGCTTAACCGGGACTAGGGGAACAGATACGCAGTATTTT
CASSLTGTRGTDTQYF
>TRBV6-6|once|TRBJ2-3|NA
TGTGCCAGCAGTTACACCGGAGGGACGGACAATACGCAGTATTTT
CASSYTGGTDNTQYF